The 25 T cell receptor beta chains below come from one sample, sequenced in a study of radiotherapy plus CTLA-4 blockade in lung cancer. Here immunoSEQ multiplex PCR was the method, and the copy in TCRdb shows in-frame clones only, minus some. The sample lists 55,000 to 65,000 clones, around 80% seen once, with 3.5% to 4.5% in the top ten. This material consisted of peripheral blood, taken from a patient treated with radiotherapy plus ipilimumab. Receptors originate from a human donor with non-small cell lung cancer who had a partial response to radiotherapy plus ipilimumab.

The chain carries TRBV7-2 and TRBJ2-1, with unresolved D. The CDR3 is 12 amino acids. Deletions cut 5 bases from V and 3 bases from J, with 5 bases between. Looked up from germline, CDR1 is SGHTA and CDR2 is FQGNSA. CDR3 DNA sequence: TGTGCCAGCAGCCTCCGCTACAATGAGCAGTTCTTC. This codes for CASSLRYNEQFF. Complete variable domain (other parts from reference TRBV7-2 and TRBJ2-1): GAGVSQSPSNKVTEKGKDVELRCDPISGHTALYWYRQSLGQGLEFLIYFQGNSAPDKSGLPSDRFSAERTGGSVSTLTIQRTQQEDSAVYLCASSLRYNEQFFGPGTRLTVL.

The CDR3 coding sequence is TGTGCCTGGAGTAGGGACAGGGCCTACACCTTC. It codes for CAWSRDRAYTF. The chain links TRBV30 to TRBJ1-2, with 9 positions matching TRBD1. Germline V CDR1 and CDR2: GTSNPN, SVGIG (reference sequence). Trimming removed 2 bases from V and 10 bases from J; junction bases left unmatched: 2. This CDR3 is 11 amino acids long.

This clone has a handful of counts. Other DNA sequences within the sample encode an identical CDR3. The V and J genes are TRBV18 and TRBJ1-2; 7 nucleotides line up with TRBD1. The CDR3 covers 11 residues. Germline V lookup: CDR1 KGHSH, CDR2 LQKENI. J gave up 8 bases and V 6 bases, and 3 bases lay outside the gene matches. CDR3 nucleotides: TGTGCCAGCTCGGAGACAGGGGGCTACACCTTC. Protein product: CASSETGGYTF.

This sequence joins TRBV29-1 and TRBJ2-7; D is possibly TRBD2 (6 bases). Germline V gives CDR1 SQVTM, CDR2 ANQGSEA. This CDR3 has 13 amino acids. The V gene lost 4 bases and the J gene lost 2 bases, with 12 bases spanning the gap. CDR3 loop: CSVATAGPYEQYF. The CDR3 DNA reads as TGCAGCGTTGCCACTGCGGGGCCCTACGAGCAGTACTTC.

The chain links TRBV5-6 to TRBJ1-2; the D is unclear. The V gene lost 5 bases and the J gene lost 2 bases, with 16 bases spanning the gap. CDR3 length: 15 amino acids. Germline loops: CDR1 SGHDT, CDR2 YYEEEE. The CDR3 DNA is TGTGCCAGCAGTTCGCTCCGGGTCTGGAACTATGGCTACACCTTC. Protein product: CASSSLRVWNYGYTF.

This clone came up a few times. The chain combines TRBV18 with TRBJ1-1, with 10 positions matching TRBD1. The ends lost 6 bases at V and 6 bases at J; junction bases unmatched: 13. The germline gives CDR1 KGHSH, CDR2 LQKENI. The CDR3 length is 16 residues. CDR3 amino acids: CASSQGTGVFIAEAFF. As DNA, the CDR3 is TGTGCCAGCTCGCAAGGGACAGGGGTTTTTATAGCTGAAGCTTTCTTT.

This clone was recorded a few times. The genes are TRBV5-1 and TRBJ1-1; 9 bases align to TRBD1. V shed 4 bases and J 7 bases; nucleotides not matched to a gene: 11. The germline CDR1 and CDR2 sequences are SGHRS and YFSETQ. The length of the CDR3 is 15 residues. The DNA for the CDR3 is TGCGCCAGCAGCCTAAGGTACCCGGGACAGGGTGAAGCTTTCTTT. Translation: CASSLRYPGQGEAFF. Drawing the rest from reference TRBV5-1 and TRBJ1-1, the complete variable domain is KAGVTQTPRYLIKTRGQQVTLSCSPISGHRSVSWYQQTPGQGLQFLFEYFSETQRNKGNFPGRFSGRQFSNSRSEMNVSTLELGDSALYLCASSLRYPGQGEAFFGQGTRLTVV.

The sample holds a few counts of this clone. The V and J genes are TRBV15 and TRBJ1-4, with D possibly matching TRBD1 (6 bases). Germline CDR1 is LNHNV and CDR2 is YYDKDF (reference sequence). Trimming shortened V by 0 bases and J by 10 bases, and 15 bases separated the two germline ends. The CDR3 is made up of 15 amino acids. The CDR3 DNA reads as TGTGCCACCAGCAGAGATTGGGGGGGCGGAAGAAAACTGTTTTTT. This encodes CATSRDWGGGRKLFF.

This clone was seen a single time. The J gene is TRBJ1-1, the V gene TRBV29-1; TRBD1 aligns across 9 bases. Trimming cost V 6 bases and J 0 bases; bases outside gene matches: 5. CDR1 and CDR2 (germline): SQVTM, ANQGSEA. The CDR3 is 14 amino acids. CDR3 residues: CSVHRGLLNTEAFF. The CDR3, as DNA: TGCAGCGTACACAGGGGGCTCTTGAACACTGAAGCTTTCTTT.

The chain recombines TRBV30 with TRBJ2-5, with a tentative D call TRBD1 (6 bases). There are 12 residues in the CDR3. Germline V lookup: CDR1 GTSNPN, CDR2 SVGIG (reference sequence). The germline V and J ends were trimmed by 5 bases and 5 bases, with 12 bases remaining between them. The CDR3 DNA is TGTGCCTGGGCCAGGGGTACGGAGACCCAGTACTTC. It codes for CAWARGTETQYF.

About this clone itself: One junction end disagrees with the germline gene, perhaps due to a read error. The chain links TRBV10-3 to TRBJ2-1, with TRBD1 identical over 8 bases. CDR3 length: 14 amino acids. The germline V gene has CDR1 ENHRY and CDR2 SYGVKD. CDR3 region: CATSADRESNEQFF. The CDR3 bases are TGTGCCACCAGTGCGGACAGGGAATCGAATGAGCAGTTCTTC.

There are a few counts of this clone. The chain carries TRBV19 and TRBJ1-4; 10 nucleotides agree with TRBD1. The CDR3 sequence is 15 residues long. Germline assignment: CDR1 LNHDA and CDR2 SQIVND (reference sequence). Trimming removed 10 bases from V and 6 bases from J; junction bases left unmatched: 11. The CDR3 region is CATLSVDRGYEKLFF. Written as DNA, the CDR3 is TGTGCCACCCTATCAGTGGACAGGGGGTATGAAAAACTGTTTTTT.

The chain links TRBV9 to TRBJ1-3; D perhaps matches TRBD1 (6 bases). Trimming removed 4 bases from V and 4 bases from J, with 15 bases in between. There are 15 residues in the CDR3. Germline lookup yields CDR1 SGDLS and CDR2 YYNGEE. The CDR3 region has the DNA TGTGCCAGCAGCCCCGACGACAGGTCGGGAAACACCATATATTTT. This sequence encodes CASSPDDRSGNTIYF.

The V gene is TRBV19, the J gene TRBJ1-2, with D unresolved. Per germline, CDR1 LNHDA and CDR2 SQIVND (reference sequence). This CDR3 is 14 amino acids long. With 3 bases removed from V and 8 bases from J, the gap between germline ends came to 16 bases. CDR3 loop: CASSMAGAAWGYTF. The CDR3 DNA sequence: TGTGCCAGTAGTATGGCCGGCGCAGCGTGGGGCTACACCTTC.

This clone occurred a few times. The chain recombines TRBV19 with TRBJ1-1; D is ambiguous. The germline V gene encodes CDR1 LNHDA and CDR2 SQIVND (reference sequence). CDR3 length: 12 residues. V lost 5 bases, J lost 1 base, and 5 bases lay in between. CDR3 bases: TGTGCCAGTAGTGTACAGAACACTGAAGCTTTCTTT. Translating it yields CASSVQNTEAFF.

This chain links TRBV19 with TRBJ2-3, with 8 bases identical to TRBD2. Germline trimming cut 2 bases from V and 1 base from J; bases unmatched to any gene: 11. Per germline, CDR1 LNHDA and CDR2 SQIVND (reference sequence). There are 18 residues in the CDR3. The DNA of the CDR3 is TGTGCCAGTAGTATATTAATAGGTGGGACTAGAGGCACAGATACGCAGTATTTT. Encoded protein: CASSILIGGTRGTDTQYF.

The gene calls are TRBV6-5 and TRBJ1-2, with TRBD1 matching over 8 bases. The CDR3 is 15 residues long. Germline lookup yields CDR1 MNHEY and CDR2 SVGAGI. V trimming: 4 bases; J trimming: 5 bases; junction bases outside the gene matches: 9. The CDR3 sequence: CASSSRSRDRYGYTF. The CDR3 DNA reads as TGTGCCAGCAGTTCCAGGTCCCGGGACAGGTATGGCTACACCTTC.

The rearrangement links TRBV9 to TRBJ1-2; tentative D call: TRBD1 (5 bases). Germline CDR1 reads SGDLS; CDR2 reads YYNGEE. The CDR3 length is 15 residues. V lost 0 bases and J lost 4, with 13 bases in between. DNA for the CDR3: TGTGCCAGCAGCGTAGGAGGACAAGCAACCTATGGCTACACCTTC. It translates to CASSVGGQATYGYTF.

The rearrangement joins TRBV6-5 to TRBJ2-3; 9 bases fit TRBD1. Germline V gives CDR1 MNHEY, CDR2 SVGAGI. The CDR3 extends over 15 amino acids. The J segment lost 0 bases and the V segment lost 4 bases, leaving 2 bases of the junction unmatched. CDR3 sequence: CASSLTGGSTDTQYF. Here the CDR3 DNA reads TGTGCCAGCAGTTTGACAGGGGGAAGCACAGATACGCAGTATTTT.

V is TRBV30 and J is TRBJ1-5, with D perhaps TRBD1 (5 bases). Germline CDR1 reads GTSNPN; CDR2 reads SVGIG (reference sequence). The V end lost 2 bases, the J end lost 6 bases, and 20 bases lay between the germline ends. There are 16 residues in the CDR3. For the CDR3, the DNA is TGTGCCTGGAGTCGACCGGGCCCCGGCCAGGGTCAGCCCCAGCATTTT. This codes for CAWSRPGPGQGQPQHF.

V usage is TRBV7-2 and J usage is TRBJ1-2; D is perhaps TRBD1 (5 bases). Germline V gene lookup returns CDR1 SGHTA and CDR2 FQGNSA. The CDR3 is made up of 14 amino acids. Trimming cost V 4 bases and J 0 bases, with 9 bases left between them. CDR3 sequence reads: CASSSTATNYGYTF. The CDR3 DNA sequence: TGTGCCAGCAGCTCGACAGCAACTAACTATGGCTACACCTTC.

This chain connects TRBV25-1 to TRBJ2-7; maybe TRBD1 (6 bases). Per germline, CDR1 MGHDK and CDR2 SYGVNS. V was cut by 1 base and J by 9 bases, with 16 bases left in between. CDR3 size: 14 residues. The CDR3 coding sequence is TGTGCCAGCAGTGAATCCTACTCCAGGGGAGCGCAGTACTTC. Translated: CASSESYSRGAQYF.

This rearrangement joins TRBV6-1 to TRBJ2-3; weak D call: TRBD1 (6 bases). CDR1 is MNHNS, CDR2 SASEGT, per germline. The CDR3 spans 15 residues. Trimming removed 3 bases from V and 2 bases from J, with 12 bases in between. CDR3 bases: TGTGCCAGCAGTGATACCTGGACAGACACAGATACGCAGTATTTT. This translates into CASSDTWTDTDTQYF.

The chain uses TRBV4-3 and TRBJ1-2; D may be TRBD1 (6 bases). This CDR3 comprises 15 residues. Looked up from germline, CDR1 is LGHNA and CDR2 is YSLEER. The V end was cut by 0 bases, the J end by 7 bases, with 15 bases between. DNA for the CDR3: TGCGCCAGCAGCCAAGAAGCGGGGGCTCAAGTTGGCTACACCTTC. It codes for CASSQEAGAQVGYTF.

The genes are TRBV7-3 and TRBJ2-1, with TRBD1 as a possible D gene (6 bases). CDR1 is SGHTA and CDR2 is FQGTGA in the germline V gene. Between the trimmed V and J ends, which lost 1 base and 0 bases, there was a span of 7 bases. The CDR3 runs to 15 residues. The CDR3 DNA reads TGTGCCAGCAGCTTAATAGGGGGCTCCTACAATGAGCAGTTCTTC. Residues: CASSLIGGSYNEQFF.